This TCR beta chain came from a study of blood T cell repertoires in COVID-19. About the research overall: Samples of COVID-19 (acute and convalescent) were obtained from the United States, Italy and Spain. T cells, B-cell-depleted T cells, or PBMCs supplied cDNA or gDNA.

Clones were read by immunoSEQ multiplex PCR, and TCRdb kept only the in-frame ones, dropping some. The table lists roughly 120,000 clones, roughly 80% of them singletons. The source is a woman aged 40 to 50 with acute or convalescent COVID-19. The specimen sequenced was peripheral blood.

The CDR3 is CASRASVAITGELFF. Written as DNA, the CDR3 is TGTGCCAGCAGGGCTAGCGTAGCGATCACCGGGGAGCTGTTTTTT. V and J are TRBV2 and TRBJ2-2, with D tentatively TRBD2 (6 bases). The V end lost 6 bases, the J end lost 4 bases, and 15 bases lay between the germline ends. In germline, CDR1 is SNHLY, CDR2 FYNNEI. This CDR3 is built from 15 residues.